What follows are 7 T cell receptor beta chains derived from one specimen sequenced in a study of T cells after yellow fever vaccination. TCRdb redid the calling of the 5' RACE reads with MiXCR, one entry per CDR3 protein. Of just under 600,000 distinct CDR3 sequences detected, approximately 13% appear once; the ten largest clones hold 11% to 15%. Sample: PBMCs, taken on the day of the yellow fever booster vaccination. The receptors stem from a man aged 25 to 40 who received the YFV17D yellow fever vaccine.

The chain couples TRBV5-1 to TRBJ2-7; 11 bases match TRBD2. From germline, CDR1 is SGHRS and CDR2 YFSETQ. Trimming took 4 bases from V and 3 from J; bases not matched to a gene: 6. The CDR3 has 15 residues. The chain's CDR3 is CASSVGTSGNYEQYF. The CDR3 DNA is TGCGCCAGCAGCGTAGGGACTAGCGGAAACTACGAGCAGTACTTC.

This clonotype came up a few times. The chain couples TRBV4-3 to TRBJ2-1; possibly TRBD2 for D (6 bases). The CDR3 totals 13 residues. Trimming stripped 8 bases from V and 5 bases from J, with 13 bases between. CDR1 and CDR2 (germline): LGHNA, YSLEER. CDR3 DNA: TGCGCCAGCGGAAGAGAGCGGGACAATGAGCAGTTCTTC. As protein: CASGRERDNEQFF.

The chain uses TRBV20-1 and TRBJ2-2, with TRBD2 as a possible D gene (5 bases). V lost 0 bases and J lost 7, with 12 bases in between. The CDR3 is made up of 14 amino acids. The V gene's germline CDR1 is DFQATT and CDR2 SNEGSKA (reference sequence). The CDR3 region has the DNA TGCAGTGCTAGAGAAGACTATTGGGACGGGGAGCTGTTTTTT. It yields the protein CSAREDYWDGELFF.

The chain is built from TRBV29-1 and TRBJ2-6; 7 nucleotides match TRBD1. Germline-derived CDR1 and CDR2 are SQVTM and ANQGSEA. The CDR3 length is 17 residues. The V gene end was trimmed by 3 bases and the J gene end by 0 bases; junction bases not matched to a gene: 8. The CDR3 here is CSVDGAGGRSGANVLTF. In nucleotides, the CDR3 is TGCAGCGTTGACGGGGCAGGGGGACGCTCTGGGGCCAACGTCCTGACTTTC.

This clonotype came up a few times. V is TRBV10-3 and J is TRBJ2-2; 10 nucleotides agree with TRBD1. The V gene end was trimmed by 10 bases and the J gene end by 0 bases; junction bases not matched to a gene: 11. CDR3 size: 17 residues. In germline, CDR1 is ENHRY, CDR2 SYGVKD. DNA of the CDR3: TGTGCCACCGGGGGCCGACAGGGGGCCTCGAACACCGGGGAGCTGTTTTTT. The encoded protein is CATGGRQGASNTGELFF.

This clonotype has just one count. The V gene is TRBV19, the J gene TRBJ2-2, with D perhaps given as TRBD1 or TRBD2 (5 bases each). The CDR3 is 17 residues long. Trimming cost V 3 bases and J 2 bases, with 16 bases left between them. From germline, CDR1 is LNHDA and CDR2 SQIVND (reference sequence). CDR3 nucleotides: TGTGCCAGTAGTATCGGAACCGGGGCCCTCAACACCGGGGAGCTGTTTTTT. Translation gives CASSIGTGALNTGELFF.

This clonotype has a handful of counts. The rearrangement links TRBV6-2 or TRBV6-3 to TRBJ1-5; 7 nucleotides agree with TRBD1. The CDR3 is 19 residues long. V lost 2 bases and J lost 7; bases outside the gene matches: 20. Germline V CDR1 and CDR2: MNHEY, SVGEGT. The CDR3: CASSYPGQALSSEGQPQHF. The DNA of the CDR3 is TGTGCCAGCAGTTACCCTGGACAGGCCCTATCATCGGAAGGCCAGCCCCAGCATTTT.